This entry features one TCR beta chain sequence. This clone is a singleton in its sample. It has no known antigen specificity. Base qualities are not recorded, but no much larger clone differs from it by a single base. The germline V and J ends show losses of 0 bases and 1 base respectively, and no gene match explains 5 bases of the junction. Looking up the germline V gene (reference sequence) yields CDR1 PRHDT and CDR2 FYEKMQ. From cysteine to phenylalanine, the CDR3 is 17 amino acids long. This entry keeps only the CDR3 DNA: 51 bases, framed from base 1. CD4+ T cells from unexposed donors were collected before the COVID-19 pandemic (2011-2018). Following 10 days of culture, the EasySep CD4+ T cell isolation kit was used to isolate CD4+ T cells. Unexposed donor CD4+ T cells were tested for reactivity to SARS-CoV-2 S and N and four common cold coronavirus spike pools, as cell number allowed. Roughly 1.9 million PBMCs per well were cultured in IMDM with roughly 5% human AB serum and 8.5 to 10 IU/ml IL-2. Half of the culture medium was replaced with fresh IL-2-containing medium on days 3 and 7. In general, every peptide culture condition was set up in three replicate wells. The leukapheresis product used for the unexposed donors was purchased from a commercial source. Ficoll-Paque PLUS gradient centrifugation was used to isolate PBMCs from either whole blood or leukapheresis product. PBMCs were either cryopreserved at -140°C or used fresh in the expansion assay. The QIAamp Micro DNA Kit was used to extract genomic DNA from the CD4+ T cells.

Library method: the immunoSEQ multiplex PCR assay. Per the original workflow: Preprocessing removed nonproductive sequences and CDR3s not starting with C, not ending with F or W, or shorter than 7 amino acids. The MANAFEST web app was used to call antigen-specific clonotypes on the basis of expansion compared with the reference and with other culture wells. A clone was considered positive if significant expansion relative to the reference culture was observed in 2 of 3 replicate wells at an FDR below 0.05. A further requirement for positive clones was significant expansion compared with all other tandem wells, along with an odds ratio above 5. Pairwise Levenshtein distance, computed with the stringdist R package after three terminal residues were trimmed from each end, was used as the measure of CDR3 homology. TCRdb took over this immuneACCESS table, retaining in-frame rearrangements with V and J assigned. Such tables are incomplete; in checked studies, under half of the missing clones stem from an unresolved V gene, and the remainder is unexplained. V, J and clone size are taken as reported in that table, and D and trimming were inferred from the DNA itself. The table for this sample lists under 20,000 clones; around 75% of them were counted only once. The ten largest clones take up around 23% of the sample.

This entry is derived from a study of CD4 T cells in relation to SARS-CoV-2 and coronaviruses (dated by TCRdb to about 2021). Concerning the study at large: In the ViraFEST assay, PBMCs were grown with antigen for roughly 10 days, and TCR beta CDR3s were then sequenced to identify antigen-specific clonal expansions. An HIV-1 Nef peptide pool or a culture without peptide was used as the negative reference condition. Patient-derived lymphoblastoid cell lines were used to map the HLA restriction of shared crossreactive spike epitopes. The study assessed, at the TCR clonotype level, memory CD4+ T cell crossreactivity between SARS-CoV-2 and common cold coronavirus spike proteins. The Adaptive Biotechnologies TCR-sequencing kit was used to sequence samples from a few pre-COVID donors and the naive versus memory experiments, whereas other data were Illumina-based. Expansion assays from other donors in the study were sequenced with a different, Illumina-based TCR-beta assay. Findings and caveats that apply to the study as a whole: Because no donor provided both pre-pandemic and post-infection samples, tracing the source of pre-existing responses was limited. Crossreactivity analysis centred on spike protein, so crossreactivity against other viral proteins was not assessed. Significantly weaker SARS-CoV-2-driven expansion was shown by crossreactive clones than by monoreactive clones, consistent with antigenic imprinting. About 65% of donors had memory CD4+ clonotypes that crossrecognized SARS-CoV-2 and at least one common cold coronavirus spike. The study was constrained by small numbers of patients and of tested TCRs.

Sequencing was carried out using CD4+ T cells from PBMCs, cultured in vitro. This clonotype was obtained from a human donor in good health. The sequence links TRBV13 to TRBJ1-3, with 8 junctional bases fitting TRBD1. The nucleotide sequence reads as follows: TGTGCCAGCAGCTTAGGGGGGCAGGGGGCTTCTGGAAACACCATATATTTT. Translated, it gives CASSLGGQGASGNTIYF. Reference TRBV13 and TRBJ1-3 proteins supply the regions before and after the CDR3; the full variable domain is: AAGVIQSPRHLIKEKRETATLKCYPIPRHDTVYWYQQGPGQDPQFLISFYEKMQSDKGSIPDRFSAQQFSDYHSELNMSSLELGDSALYFCASSLGGQGASGNTIYFGEGSWLTVV.